The TCR beta chain described here comes from a study of tumor-infiltrating lymphocytes in oesophageal squamous cell carcinoma. This clonotype showed up many times. TCRdb passed the PCR reads through MiXCR, listing each CDR3 protein once. This sample has 15,000 to 20,000 distinct CDR3 sequences, with more than 35% found just once. The CDR3 consists of 14 residues. Germline CDR1 LNHDA, CDR2 SQIVND (reference sequence). Trimming removed 5 bases from V and 3 bases from J, with 10 bases in between. Sequencing input: esophageal tumor tissue. The chain combines TRBV19 with TRBJ2-2; D is perhaps TRBD1 (6 bases). The clonotype comes from a male donor with esophageal squamous cell carcinoma. The DNA for the CDR3 is TGTGCCAGTAGTGTGGACAGCGACACCGGGGAGCTGTTTTTT. It specifies CASSVDSDTGELFF.